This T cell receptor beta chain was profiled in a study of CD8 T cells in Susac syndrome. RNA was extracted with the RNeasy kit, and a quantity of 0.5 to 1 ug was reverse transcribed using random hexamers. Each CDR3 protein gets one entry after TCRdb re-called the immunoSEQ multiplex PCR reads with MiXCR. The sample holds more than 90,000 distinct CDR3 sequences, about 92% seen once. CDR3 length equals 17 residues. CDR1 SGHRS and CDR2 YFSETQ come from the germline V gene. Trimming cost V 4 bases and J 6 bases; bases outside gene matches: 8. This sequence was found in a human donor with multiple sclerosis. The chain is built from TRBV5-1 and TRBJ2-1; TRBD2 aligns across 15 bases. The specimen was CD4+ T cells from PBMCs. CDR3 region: CASSVQGLAGGVNEQFF. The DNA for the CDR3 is TGCGCCAGCAGCGTACAGGGACTAGCGGGGGGAGTCAATGAGCAGTTCTTC.